The next 17 T cell receptor beta chains were all read from a single sample in a study of glioma-infiltrating T cells after dendritic cell vaccination. Sequenced by immunoSEQ multiplex PCR; TCRdb stores in-frame clones only, minus some. The data contain 55,000 to 75,000 clones, about 86% of them seen just once; the ten biggest clones take up 15% to 19%. Time point: after dendritic cell vaccination, including at tumor progression/relapse. The source was blood, collected after dendritic cell vaccination. All receptors derive from a human donor with glioblastoma.

V and J are TRBV7-2 and TRBJ2-7; D may be TRBD1 (6 bases). Germline lookup yields CDR1 SGHTA and CDR2 FQGNSA. Trimming stripped 2 bases from V and 3 bases from J, with 8 bases between. The CDR3 sequence is 13 residues long. CDR3 loop: CASSLNRDYEQYF. The CDR3 region has the DNA TGTGCCAGCAGCTTAAACAGGGACTACGAGCAGTACTTC.

The chain recombines TRBV2 with TRBJ2-3; 10 bases are shared with TRBD2. The CDR3 has 16 amino acids. The ends lost 5 bases at V and 2 bases at J; junction bases unmatched: 7. Germline V gives CDR1 SNHLY, CDR2 FYNNEI. The DNA of the CDR3 is TGTGCCAGCAGTCGCACAACTAGCGGGGCCACAGATACGCAGTATTTT. Protein: CASSRTTSGATDTQYF.

This clone was seen only a few times. V gene TRBV18 combines with J gene TRBJ2-5, with D unclear. The end of the DNA fits TRBJ2-7 better, so the J call may be wrong. This CDR3 is built from 13 residues. Germline CDR1 reads KGHSH; CDR2 reads LQKENI. CDR3 bases: TGTGCCAGCCAAACGGGTAGACTTTACGAGCAGTACTTC. This gives the protein CASQTGRLYEQYF.

The chain combines TRBV18 with TRBJ1-1; D is possibly TRBD1 (5 bases). The CDR3 extends over 14 amino acids. Germline CDR1 reads KGHSH; CDR2 reads LQKENI. V lost 0 bases to trimming and J lost 4 bases, with 9 bases between them. This chain's CDR3 is CASSPPLGGTEAFF. The CDR3 nucleotides read TGTGCCAGCTCACCACCTTTGGGGGGCACTGAAGCTTTCTTT. Supplemented by reference TRBV18 and TRBJ1-1, the full variable domain reads NAGVMQNPRHLVRRRGQEARLRCSPMKGHSHVYWYRQLPEEGLKFMVYLQKENIIDESGMPKERFSAEFPKEGPSILRIQQVVRGDSAAYFCASSPPLGGTEAFFGQGTRLTVV.

The genes are TRBV9 and TRBJ2-7; 7 bases agree with TRBD1. The CDR3 contains 15 residues. The germline V gene has CDR1 SGDLS and CDR2 YYNGEE. The V and J ends lost 2 bases and 0 bases, in that order; junction bases with no gene match: 5. CDR3 in amino acids: CASSVETGSSYEQYF. The CDR3, as DNA: TGTGCCAGCAGCGTCGAGACAGGGAGCTCCTACGAGCAGTACTTC.

The chain couples TRBV7-6 to TRBJ2-7; 15 bases fit TRBD2. This CDR3 is 18 amino acids long. V was clipped by 1 base and J by 3 bases; unmatched bases: 7. Per germline, CDR1 SGHVS and CDR2 FNYEAQ. The CDR3 protein is CASSLGTSGGVLIYEQYF. The CDR3 DNA is TGTGCCAGCAGCTTAGGGACTAGCGGGGGGGTACTAATCTACGAGCAGTACTTC.

V gene TRBV6-6 combines with J gene TRBJ1-5; D is uncertain. V was cut by 6 bases and J by 0 bases, with 15 bases left in between. The CDR3 is 16 residues long. Per the germline V gene, CDR1 is MNHNY and CDR2 is SVGAGI (reference sequence). The DNA for the CDR3 is TGTGCCAGCAGCTCAAGGACGGGATATAGCAATCAGCCCCAGCATTTT. Its protein product is CASSSRTGYSNQPQHF.

This clone has more than one count but fewer than ten. The genes are TRBV7-6 and TRBJ2-7; possible D gene TRBD1, 6 bases. V lost 3 bases, J lost 2 bases, and 8 bases lay in between. This CDR3 region has 13 residues. Looked up from germline, CDR1 is SGHVS and CDR2 is FNYEAQ. CDR3 loop: CASSLGATYEQYF. Here the CDR3 DNA reads TGTGCCAGCAGCTTGGGGGCTACCTACGAGCAGTACTTC.

In DNA form, the CDR3 reads TGTGCCAGCAGTCCCGGGACAGGGGGAATCTATGGCTACACCTTC. It yields the protein CASSPGTGGIYGYTF. The rearrangement uses TRBV5-6 and TRBJ1-2, with 11 bases fitting TRBD1. This CDR3 is 15 amino acids long. The trim removed 5 bases at V and 4 bases at J, leaving 7 bases unmatched. Germline assignment: CDR1 SGHDT and CDR2 YYEEEE.

This chain connects TRBV5-4 to TRBJ2-3, with D perhaps matching TRBD2 (6 bases). Trimming pared 7 bases from V and 2 bases from J, leaving 17 bases between. Looked up from germline, CDR1 is SGHNT and CDR2 is YYREEE (reference sequence). CDR3 length equals 15 residues. CDR3 in amino acids: CASAKRRDATDTQYF. CDR3 bases: TGTGCCAGCGCGAAAAGGCGGGATGCCACAGATACGCAGTATTTT.

Concerning this clone: The sample contains more than one DNA sequence encoding this CDR3. The V call is TRBV27, the J call TRBJ1-1; TRBD1 matches 11 bases. Germline CDR1 MNHEY, CDR2 SMNVEV (reference sequence). The CDR3 loop spans 16 amino acids. V lost 5 bases and J lost 0; bases outside the gene matches: 5. In DNA, the CDR3 is TGTGCCAGCAGTCGTCGGACAGGGGGCCTGAACACTGAAGCTTTCTTT. This gives the protein CASSRRTGGLNTEAFF.

The rearrangement joins TRBV7-9 to TRBJ1-2, with unresolved D. V dropped 4 bases and J dropped 6 bases, with 15 bases sitting between them. There are 14 residues in the CDR3. Germline V gene sequence: CDR1 SEHNR, CDR2 FQNEAQ (reference sequence). CDR3 in DNA: TGTGCCAGCAGCTCCCCGGGTGGACTTGATGGCTACACCTTC. Amino acid sequence: CASSSPGGLDGYTF.

The chain uses TRBV19 and TRBJ1-1; D is unclear. V dropped 1 base and J dropped 3 bases, with 6 bases sitting between them. The CDR3 is 13 residues long. Germline V gene data show CDR1 as LNHDA and CDR2 as SQIVND (reference sequence). The CDR3 here is CASSIARDTEAFF. The CDR3, as DNA: TGTGCCAGTAGTATAGCCCGGGACACTGAAGCTTTCTTT.

The V gene is TRBV6-6, the J gene TRBJ2-5; D possibly corresponds to TRBD1 (6 bases). V was cut by 3 bases and J by 2 bases, with 10 bases left in between. This CDR3 comprises 14 residues. Germline V CDR1 and CDR2: MNHNY, SVGAGI (reference sequence). For the CDR3, the DNA is TGTGCCAGCAGTTATTTGGGACAACAAGAGACCCAGTACTTC. Translated, it gives CASSYLGQQETQYF.

The chain links TRBV5-1 to TRBJ1-1; 8 nucleotides agree with TRBD1. CDR3 length: 14 residues. Germline CDR1 and CDR2: SGHRS and YFSETQ. The V gene end was trimmed by 4 bases and the J gene end by 1 base; junction bases not matched to a gene: 3. CDR3 bases: TGCGCCAGCAGCATCACAGGGGGGAACACTGAAGCTTTCTTT. Amino acids: CASSITGGNTEAFF. Variable domain in full (rest from reference TRBV5-1 and TRBJ1-1): KAGVTQTPRYLIKTRGQQVTLSCSPISGHRSVSWYQQTPGQGLQFLFEYFSETQRNKGNFPGRFSGRQFSNSRSEMNVSTLELGDSALYLCASSITGGNTEAFFGQGTRLTVV.

V and J are TRBV9 and TRBJ2-7; 7 bases map to TRBD2. In germline, CDR1 is SGDLS, CDR2 YYNGEE. The CDR3 runs 15 residues. V lost 0 bases to trimming and J lost 2 bases; unmatched junction nucleotides: 5. The CDR3 DNA follows: TGTGCCAGCAGCGTAGGGGGAGGGAATACCTACGAGCAGTACTTC. Encoded protein: CASSVGGGNTYEQYF.

The V gene is TRBV5-6, the J gene TRBJ1-5; no clear D gene. Trimming shortened V by 4 bases and J by 6 bases, and 11 bases separated the two germline ends. The CDR3 extends over 13 amino acids. Per germline, CDR1 SGHDT and CDR2 YYEEEE. The CDR3 DNA reads TGTGCCAGCAGCCCCGCGGGAGGTCAGCCCCAGCATTTT. Its protein product is CASSPAGGQPQHF.